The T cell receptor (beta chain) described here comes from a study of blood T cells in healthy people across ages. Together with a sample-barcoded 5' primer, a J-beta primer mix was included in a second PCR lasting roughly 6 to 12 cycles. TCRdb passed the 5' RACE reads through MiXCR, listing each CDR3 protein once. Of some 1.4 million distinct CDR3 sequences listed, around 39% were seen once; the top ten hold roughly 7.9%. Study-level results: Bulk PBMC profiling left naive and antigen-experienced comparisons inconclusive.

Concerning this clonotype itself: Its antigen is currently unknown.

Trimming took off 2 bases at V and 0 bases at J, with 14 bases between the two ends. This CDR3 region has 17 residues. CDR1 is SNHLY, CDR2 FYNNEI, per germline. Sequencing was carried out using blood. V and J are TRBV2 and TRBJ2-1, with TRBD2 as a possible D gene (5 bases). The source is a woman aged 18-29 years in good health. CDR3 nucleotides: TGTGCCAGCAGTGAACGCCCGTGGGAGATCTCCTACAATGAGCAGTTCTTC. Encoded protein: CASSERPWEISYNEQFF.